Listed below are T cell receptor beta chains from one sample, sequenced in a study of blood T cell repertoires in COVID-19. The data were produced by immunoSEQ multiplex PCR, yet TCRdb's version contains in-frame clones alone and is incomplete. The repertoire holds about 64,000 clones, approximately 85% seen once, with around two fifths in the top ten. Sequencing was carried out using peripheral blood. The receptors shown here come from a woman aged 60 to 75 with COVID-19, enrolled during active disease. CDR3s include the opening cysteine and the closing phenylalanine or tryptophan. The order of the fields is V gene, clone size, CDR3 protein. Rows give clone size only sometimes, using once, few, many, or a class for an expanded clone.

>TRBV4-2|-
CASSPGTSGGTYQETQYF
>TRBV30|-
CAWSVRDNQPQHF
>TRBV19|-
CASSITNMLGYGYTF
>TRBV27|-
CASSFVGGTYEQYF
>TRBV30|-
CAWSGQGNQPQHF
>TRBV24-1|-
CATSDLGAGPNEQFF
>TRBV6-5|-
CASNGQGAREQFF
>TRBV28|-
CASSTNGYEQYF
>TRBV6-5|few
CASSYYGTSGDNEQFF
>TRBV7-9|-
CASSIGTGHEETQYF
>TRBV5-8|-
CASSLKLLNEQFF
>TRBV30|-
CAWSVTPNGYTF
>TRBV5-1|-
CASSFEQYTDTQYF
>TRBV2|-
CASSERGGTGELFF
>TRBV28|-
CASRATGSSTDTQYF
>TRBV27|-
CASSFGGASYNEQFF